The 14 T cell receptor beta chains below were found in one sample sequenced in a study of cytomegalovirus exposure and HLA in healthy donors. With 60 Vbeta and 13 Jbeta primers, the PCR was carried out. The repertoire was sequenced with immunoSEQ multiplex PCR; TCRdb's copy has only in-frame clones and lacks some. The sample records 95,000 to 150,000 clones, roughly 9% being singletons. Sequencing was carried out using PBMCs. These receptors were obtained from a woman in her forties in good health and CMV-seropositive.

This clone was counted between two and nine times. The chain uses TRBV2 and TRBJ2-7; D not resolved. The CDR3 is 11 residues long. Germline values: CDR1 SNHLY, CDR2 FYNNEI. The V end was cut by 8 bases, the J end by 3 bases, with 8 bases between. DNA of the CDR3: TGTGCCAGCCAGGTCATCTACGAGCAGTACTTC. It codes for CASQVIYEQYF.

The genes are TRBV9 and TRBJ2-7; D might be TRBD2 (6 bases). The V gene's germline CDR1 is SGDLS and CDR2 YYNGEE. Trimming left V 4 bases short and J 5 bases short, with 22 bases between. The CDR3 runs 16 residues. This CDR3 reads CASSKGDRWGDHEQYF. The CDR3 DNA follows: TGTGCCAGCAGCAAAGGCGACCGCTGGGGGGACCACGAGCAGTACTTC.

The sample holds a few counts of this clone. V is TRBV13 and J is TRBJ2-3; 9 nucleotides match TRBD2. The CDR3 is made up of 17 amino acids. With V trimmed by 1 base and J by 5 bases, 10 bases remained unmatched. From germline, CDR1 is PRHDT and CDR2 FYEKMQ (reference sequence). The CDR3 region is CASSLEGSGGLLDTQYF. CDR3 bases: TGTGCCAGCAGCTTAGAGGGCAGCGGGGGGTTATTAGATACGCAGTATTTT.

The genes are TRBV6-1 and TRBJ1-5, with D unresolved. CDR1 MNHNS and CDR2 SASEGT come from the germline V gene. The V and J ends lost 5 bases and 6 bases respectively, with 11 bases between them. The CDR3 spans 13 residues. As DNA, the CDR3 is TGTGCCAGCAGTCCCCTCCGAGTTCAGCCCCAGCATTTT. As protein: CASSPLRVQPQHF.

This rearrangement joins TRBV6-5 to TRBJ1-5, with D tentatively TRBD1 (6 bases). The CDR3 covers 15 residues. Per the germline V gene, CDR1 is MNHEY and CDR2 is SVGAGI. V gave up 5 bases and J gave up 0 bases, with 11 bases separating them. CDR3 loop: CASSRTANSNQPQHF. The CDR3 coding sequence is TGTGCCAGCAGTAGGACAGCGAATAGCAATCAGCCCCAGCATTTT.

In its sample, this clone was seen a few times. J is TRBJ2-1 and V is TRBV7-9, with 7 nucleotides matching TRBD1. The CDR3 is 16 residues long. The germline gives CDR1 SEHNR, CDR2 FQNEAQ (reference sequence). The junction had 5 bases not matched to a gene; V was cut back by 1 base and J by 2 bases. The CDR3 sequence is CASSLGSRGPYNEQFF. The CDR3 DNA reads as TGTGCCAGCAGCTTAGGGAGTAGGGGGCCCTACAATGAGCAGTTCTTC. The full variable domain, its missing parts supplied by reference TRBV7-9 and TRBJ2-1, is DTGVSQNPRHKITKRGQNVTFRCDPISEHNRLYWYRQTLGQGPEFLTYFQNEAQLEKSRLLSDRFSAERPKGSFSTLEIQRTEQGDSAMYLCASSLGSRGPYNEQFFGPGTRLTVL.

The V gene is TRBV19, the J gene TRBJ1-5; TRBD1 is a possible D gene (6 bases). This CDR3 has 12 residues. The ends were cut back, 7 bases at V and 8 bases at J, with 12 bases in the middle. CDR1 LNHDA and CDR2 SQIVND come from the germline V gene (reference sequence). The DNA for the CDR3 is TGTGCCAGTACCAGACAGGCCGAGCCCCAGCATTTT. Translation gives CASTRQAEPQHF.

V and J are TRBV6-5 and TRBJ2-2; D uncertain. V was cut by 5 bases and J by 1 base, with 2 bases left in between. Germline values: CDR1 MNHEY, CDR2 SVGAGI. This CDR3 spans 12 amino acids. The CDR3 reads CASSQNTGELFF. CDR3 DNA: TGTGCCAGCAGTCAGAACACCGGGGAGCTGTTTTTT.

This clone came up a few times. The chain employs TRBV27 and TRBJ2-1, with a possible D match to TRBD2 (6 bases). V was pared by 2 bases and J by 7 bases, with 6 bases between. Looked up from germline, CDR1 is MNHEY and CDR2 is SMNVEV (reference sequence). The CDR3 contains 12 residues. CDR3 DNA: TGTGCCAGCAGTTTAGGAGGGAATGAGCAGTTCTTC. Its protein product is CASSLGGNEQFF.

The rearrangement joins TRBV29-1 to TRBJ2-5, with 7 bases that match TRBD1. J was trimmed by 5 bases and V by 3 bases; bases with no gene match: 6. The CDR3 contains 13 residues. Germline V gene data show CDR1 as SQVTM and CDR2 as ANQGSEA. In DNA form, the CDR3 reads TGCAGCGTTGACCGACAGGGTCGGGAGACCCAGTACTTC. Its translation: CSVDRQGRETQYF.

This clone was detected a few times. Here the CDR3 DNA reads TGTGCCAGCAGGCCCGGCGGGGCCTCCTACGAGCAGTACTTC. Translating gives CASRPGGASYEQYF. The V call is TRBV5-4, the J call TRBJ2-7; possibly TRBD2 for D (6 bases). The V gene lost 5 bases and the J gene lost 0 bases, with 12 bases spanning the gap. Germline CDR1 SGHNT, CDR2 YYREEE (reference sequence). This CDR3 spans 14 amino acids. The complete variable domain, with remaining parts taken from reference TRBV5-4 and TRBJ2-7, reads ETGVTQSPTHLIKTRGQQVTLRCSSQSGHNTVSWYQQALGQGPQFIFQYYREEENGRGNFPPRFSGLQFPNYSSELNVNALELDDSALYLCASRPGGASYEQYFGPGTRLTVT.

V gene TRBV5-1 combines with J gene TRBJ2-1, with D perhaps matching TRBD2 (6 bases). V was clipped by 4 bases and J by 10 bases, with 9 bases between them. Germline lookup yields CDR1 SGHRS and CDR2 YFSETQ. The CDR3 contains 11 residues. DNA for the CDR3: TGCGCCAGCAGCAGCGGAGGGGAGCAGTTCTTC. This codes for CASSSGGEQFF.

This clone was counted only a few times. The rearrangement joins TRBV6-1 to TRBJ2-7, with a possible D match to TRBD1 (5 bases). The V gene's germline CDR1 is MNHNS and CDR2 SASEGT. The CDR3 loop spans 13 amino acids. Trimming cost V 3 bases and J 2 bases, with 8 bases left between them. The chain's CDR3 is CASSEAGTYEQYF. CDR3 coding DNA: TGTGCCAGCAGTGAGGCAGGGACCTACGAGCAGTACTTC.

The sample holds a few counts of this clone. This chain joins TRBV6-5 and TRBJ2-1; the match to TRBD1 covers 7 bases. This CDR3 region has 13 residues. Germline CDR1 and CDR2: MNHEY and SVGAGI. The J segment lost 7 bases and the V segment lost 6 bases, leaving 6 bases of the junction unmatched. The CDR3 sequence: CASRPTGRNEQFF. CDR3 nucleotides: TGTGCCAGCAGGCCGACAGGGCGGAATGAGCAGTTCTTC.